Listed below are T cell receptor beta chains from one sample, sequenced in a study of Graves' ophthalmopathy and Graves' hyperthyroidism. TCRdb analysed the multiplex PCR reads with MiXCR anew, one entry per CDR3 protein. The repertoire holds about 39,000 distinct CDR3 sequences, with approximately 46% as singletons. Sequencing was performed on peripheral blood. The receptors come from an adult woman with stable Graves' hyperthyroidism. Both conserved end residues are part of each CDR3. A D gene is named only where the DNA matches it firmly. Where a row states a size, it is once, few, many or the class of an expanded clone; other rows omit it.

cdr3_nt: TGCAGCGTACAGGGGGACTCCTACGAGCAGTACTTC
cdr3_aa: CSVQGDSYEQYF
v_call: TRBV29-1
d_call: TRBD1
clone_size: -
j_call: TRBJ2-7

cdr3_nt: TGCGCCAGCAGCTTAGGCGGGGGGCTGACCTACGAGCAGTACTTC
cdr3_aa: CASSLGGGLTYEQYF
v_call: TRBV7-3
d_call: TRBD2
clone_size: -
j_call: TRBJ2-7

cdr3_nt: TGCAGTGCTAGAGCAGGGGGGAACACTGAAGCTTTCTTT
cdr3_aa: CSARAGGNTEAFF
v_call: TRBV20-1
d_call: TRBD1
clone_size: many
j_call: TRBJ1-1

cdr3_nt: TGTGCCAGCAGTTTCACGGGGTCTTTCTACGAGCAGTACTTC
cdr3_aa: CASSFTGSFYEQYF
v_call: TRBV27
d_call: -
clone_size: many
j_call: TRBJ2-7

cdr3_nt: TGCAGCGTTGATTCGATGGGACAGGGATATGGCTACACCTTC
cdr3_aa: CSVDSMGQGYGYTF
v_call: TRBV29-1
d_call: TRBD1
clone_size: many
j_call: TRBJ1-2

cdr3_nt: TGCGCCAGCAGCGCGACAGGGGGGGGATACGAGCAGTACTTC
cdr3_aa: CASSATGGGYEQYF
v_call: TRBV5-1
d_call: TRBD1
clone_size: -
j_call: TRBJ2-7

cdr3_nt: TGTGCCAGCAGAGGAGGGGGCCTGGCTGGCTACACCTTC
cdr3_aa: CASRGGGLAGYTF
v_call: TRBV7-3
d_call: TRBD1
clone_size: -
j_call: TRBJ1-2

cdr3_nt: TGTGCCAGCAGTGTTTTCGACACTGAAGCTTTCTTT
cdr3_aa: CASSVFDTEAFF
v_call: TRBV2
d_call: -
clone_size: -
j_call: TRBJ1-1

cdr3_nt: TGTGCCAGCATACCCACGGCCGACACGGCGGATTCACCCCTCCACTTT
cdr3_aa: CASIPTADTADSPLHF
v_call: TRBV2
d_call: -
clone_size: -
j_call: TRBJ1-6

cdr3_nt: TGTGCCAGCGTGGACGACGGAAACACTGAAGCTTTCTTT
cdr3_aa: CASVDDGNTEAFF
v_call: TRBV2
d_call: -
clone_size: -
j_call: TRBJ1-1

cdr3_nt: TGCAGCGCCGGGACAGGGGACGGCTATGGCTACACCTTC
cdr3_aa: CSAGTGDGYGYTF
v_call: TRBV29-1
d_call: TRBD1
clone_size: -
j_call: TRBJ1-2

cdr3_nt: TGTGCCACCAGTCGGGCCAGCAATCAGCCCCAGCATTTT
cdr3_aa: CATSRASNQPQHF
v_call: TRBV24-1
d_call: -
clone_size: -
j_call: TRBJ1-5

cdr3_nt: TGCGCCAGCAGCCGGGACAGGGTAGGGGATACGCAGTATTTT
cdr3_aa: CASSRDRVGDTQYF
v_call: TRBV4-1
d_call: TRBD1
clone_size: many
j_call: TRBJ2-3

cdr3_nt: TGCGCCAGCAGTGAGTCAGTAGTTAAGGGGGCGGCGGCAGCTTTCTTT
cdr3_aa: CASSESVVKGAAAAFF
v_call: TRBV10-2
d_call: TRBD1
clone_size: many
j_call: TRBJ1-1

cdr3_nt: TGTGCCAGCAGCCCCGTCCCCACCGGGGAGCTGTTTTTT
cdr3_aa: CASSPVPTGELFF
v_call: TRBV7-3
d_call: -
clone_size: many
j_call: TRBJ2-2

cdr3_nt: TGCAGTGCCGAGGGAGGGGCCTTCTCCGGAGCAGATACGCAGTATTTT
cdr3_aa: CSAEGGAFSGADTQYF
v_call: TRBV20-1
d_call: TRBD2
clone_size: -
j_call: TRBJ2-3

cdr3_nt: TGTGCCAGCAGCCCCAGGACTAGCGGATTCTACGAGCAGTACTTC
cdr3_aa: CASSPRTSGFYEQYF
v_call: TRBV7-9
d_call: TRBD2
clone_size: -
j_call: TRBJ2-7

cdr3_nt: TGCGCCAGCAGCTTGGAAGGAACGTGGGCCGGGGAGCTGGGCTACACCTTC
cdr3_aa: CASSLEGTWAGELGYTF
v_call: TRBV5-1
d_call: -
clone_size: -
j_call: TRBJ1-2

cdr3_nt: TGTGCCAGCAGCGTCGGAGGGCAGCCCCAGCATTTT
cdr3_aa: CASSVGGQPQHF
v_call: TRBV12-3/TRBV12-4
d_call: -
clone_size: -
j_call: TRBJ1-5

cdr3_nt: TGTGCCAGCAGCATCAGGGTGACTGAAGCTTTCTTT
cdr3_aa: CASSIRVTEAFF
v_call: TRBV5-6
d_call: -
clone_size: many
j_call: TRBJ1-1

cdr3_nt: TGTGCCAGCAGCCCGGGGGGGGGTCTCGGCTATGGCTACACCTTC
cdr3_aa: CASSPGGGLGYGYTF
v_call: TRBV7-8
d_call: -
clone_size: many
j_call: TRBJ1-2

cdr3_nt: TGTGCCAGCAGTTTCGTCGGGGGGACCGGCCGCTATCCTGGGGCCAACGTCCTGACTTTC
cdr3_aa: CASSFVGGTGRYPGANVLTF
v_call: TRBV6-5
d_call: TRBD2
clone_size: many
j_call: TRBJ2-6

cdr3_nt: TGTGCCAGCAGCTTAAGGCAGGCCCCTGGAAACACCATATATTTT
cdr3_aa: CASSLRQAPGNTIYF
v_call: TRBV11-3
d_call: -
clone_size: many
j_call: TRBJ1-3

cdr3_nt: TGCACCTGGGCCAGCCCCAACACTGAAGCTTTCTTT
cdr3_aa: CTWASPNTEAFF
v_call: TRBV29-1
d_call: -
clone_size: -
j_call: TRBJ1-1

cdr3_nt: TGCGCCGCCAGCAGACCGTCGGGACTCCAGAACTATGGCTACGCCTTC
cdr3_aa: CAASRPSGLQNYGYAF
v_call: TRBV15
d_call: -
clone_size: once
j_call: TRBJ1-2

cdr3_nt: TGCGCCAGCAGCCTGGCCAATGGGCAGCCCCAGCATTTT
cdr3_aa: CASSLANGQPQHF
v_call: TRBV4-1
d_call: -
clone_size: many
j_call: TRBJ1-5

cdr3_nt: TGTGCCAGCAGTTTGGACAGGGCTGGAAACACCATATATTTT
cdr3_aa: CASSLDRAGNTIYF
v_call: TRBV12-3/TRBV12-4
d_call: TRBD1
clone_size: once
j_call: TRBJ1-3

cdr3_nt: TGTGCCAGCAGCTTGTCCGCAGGGAGTGAAGCTTTCTTT
cdr3_aa: CASSLSAGSEAFF
v_call: TRBV5-4
d_call: -
clone_size: -
j_call: TRBJ1-1

cdr3_nt: TGTGCCACCGGTGCATCAAGCAATCAGCCCCAGCATTTT
cdr3_aa: CATGASSNQPQHF
v_call: TRBV2
d_call: -
clone_size: few
j_call: TRBJ1-5

cdr3_nt: TGCAGTGCCCCCAACACGGACAGGCCATACTCCTACGAGCAGTACTTC
cdr3_aa: CSAPNTDRPYSYEQYF
v_call: TRBV20-1
d_call: TRBD1
clone_size: once
j_call: TRBJ2-7

cdr3_nt: TGCGCCAGCAGCCGAGGGACGGACCAAGAGACCCAGTACTTC
cdr3_aa: CASSRGTDQETQYF
v_call: TRBV5-1
d_call: -
clone_size: many
j_call: TRBJ2-5

cdr3_nt: TGTGCCAGCAGAACATGGGCGGGAGTAACAGATACGCAGTATTTT
cdr3_aa: CASRTWAGVTDTQYF
v_call: TRBV7-9
d_call: TRBD2
clone_size: many
j_call: TRBJ2-3

cdr3_nt: TGCAGTGCCTTACGGACAGGGAACAGTCAGCCCCAGCATTTT
cdr3_aa: CSALRTGNSQPQHF
v_call: TRBV20-1
d_call: TRBD1
clone_size: -
j_call: TRBJ1-5

cdr3_nt: TGCGCCAGCAGCCAAGAAAGTTCCGGGACAGGGAGGGATGGCTACACCTTC
cdr3_aa: CASSQESSGTGRDGYTF
v_call: TRBV4-1
d_call: TRBD1
clone_size: many
j_call: TRBJ1-2

cdr3_nt: TGTGCCAGCAGACCCCTGACGGATCAGAAAAAACTGTTTTTT
cdr3_aa: CASRPLTDQKKLFF
v_call: TRBV7-9
d_call: -
clone_size: once
j_call: TRBJ1-4

cdr3_nt: TGTGCCAGCAGCTTATCGACCCGGGACGGTGGGGGGGAGCTGTTTTTT
cdr3_aa: CASSLSTRDGGGELFF
v_call: TRBV7-9
d_call: -
clone_size: -
j_call: TRBJ2-2

cdr3_nt: TGCAGTGCTCACCGACTAGCGGGAGATCCGCAGTATTTT
cdr3_aa: CSAHRLAGDPQYF
v_call: TRBV20-1
d_call: TRBD2
clone_size: -
j_call: TRBJ2-3

cdr3_nt: TGCAGTGCTTACGGACTAGCGGAAGGGGGGTACGAGCAGTACTTC
cdr3_aa: CSAYGLAEGGYEQYF
v_call: TRBV20-1
d_call: TRBD2
clone_size: -
j_call: TRBJ2-7

cdr3_nt: TGTGCCAGCAGCTTAGCCACAGGGGGACTCGGATATGGCTACACCTTC
cdr3_aa: CASSLATGGLGYGYTF
v_call: TRBV7-9
d_call: TRBD1
clone_size: few
j_call: TRBJ1-2

cdr3_nt: TGCGCCAGCAGCCAAGTTGTCAGCCTAAACACAGATACGCAGTATTTT
cdr3_aa: CASSQVVSLNTDTQYF
v_call: TRBV4-1
d_call: -
clone_size: many
j_call: TRBJ2-3

cdr3_nt: TGTGCCAGCAGCTCCGGACTAGCGGGAGTCTACGAGCAGTACTTC
cdr3_aa: CASSSGLAGVYEQYF
v_call: TRBV7-2
d_call: TRBD2
clone_size: -
j_call: TRBJ2-7

cdr3_nt: TGCAGTGCCAACGGGGGGGGGTACGAGCAGTACTTC
cdr3_aa: CSANGGGYEQYF
v_call: TRBV20-1
d_call: TRBD2
clone_size: -
j_call: TRBJ2-7

cdr3_nt: TGTGCCAGCAGCTTACAGGGGGATTCACCCCTCCACTTT
cdr3_aa: CASSLQGDSPLHF
v_call: TRBV7-2
d_call: TRBD1
clone_size: -
j_call: TRBJ1-6

cdr3_nt: TGTGCCAGCAGGGAGGGGGATAGGAATTCACCCCTCCACTTT
cdr3_aa: CASREGDRNSPLHF
v_call: TRBV25-1
d_call: -
clone_size: medium-sized
j_call: TRBJ1-6

cdr3_nt: TGTGCCAGCAGTGTGACAGGGGAAACCTACGAGCAGTACTTC
cdr3_aa: CASSVTGETYEQYF
v_call: TRBV6-5
d_call: TRBD1
clone_size: -
j_call: TRBJ2-7

cdr3_nt: TGTGCCTGGAGTGTTTTTGGCCAGGGGCCGAGGAACTACGAGCAGTACTTC
cdr3_aa: CAWSVFGQGPRNYEQYF
v_call: TRBV30
d_call: -
clone_size: -
j_call: TRBJ2-7

cdr3_nt: TGTGCCAGCAGCAAGGACAGGGGGCGCGGCGAGCAGTACTTC
cdr3_aa: CASSKDRGRGEQYF
v_call: TRBV7-9
d_call: TRBD1
clone_size: -
j_call: TRBJ2-7

cdr3_nt: TGTGCCAGCAGTGTGCTGGGAGGGGCCAACGTCCTGACTTTC
cdr3_aa: CASSVLGGANVLTF
v_call: TRBV2
d_call: -
clone_size: -
j_call: TRBJ2-6

cdr3_nt: TGTGCCAGCAGCGGAGGGGCCCACTCTGGAAACACCATATATTTT
cdr3_aa: CASSGGAHSGNTIYF
v_call: TRBV9
d_call: -
clone_size: -
j_call: TRBJ1-3

cdr3_nt: TGTGCCACCCAGACAGAACTGAACACTGAAGCTTTCTTT
cdr3_aa: CATQTELNTEAFF
v_call: TRBV25-1
d_call: -
clone_size: few
j_call: TRBJ1-1

cdr3_nt: TGCAGCGTTGCAGGCACCTACGAGCAGTACTTC
cdr3_aa: CSVAGTYEQYF
v_call: TRBV29-1
d_call: -
clone_size: -
j_call: TRBJ2-7

cdr3_nt: TGTGCCACCAGTGACCCTCGGGGCGGGAGTGAAAAACTGTTTTTT
cdr3_aa: CATSDPRGGSEKLFF
v_call: TRBV24-1
d_call: -
clone_size: -
j_call: TRBJ1-4

cdr3_nt: TGCGCCAGCAGCTTCGGGACTAGCCAAGAGACCCAGTACTTC
cdr3_aa: CASSFGTSQETQYF
v_call: TRBV5-1
d_call: TRBD2
clone_size: -
j_call: TRBJ2-5

cdr3_nt: TGCGCCAGCAGCCACTTGTTCCGATCGGGACGGGATCAGCCCCAGCATTTT
cdr3_aa: CASSHLFRSGRDQPQHF
v_call: TRBV4-1
d_call: -
clone_size: many
j_call: TRBJ1-5

cdr3_nt: TGTGCCAGCAGCCACTTCGGGGCCACCCACACCGGGGAGCTGTTTTTT
cdr3_aa: CASSHFGATHTGELFF
v_call: TRBV28
d_call: -
clone_size: many
j_call: TRBJ2-2

cdr3_nt: TGCAGTGCTAAGGAAGCGGGAGGGGTTGTCGAGCAGTACTTC
cdr3_aa: CSAKEAGGVVEQYF
v_call: TRBV20-1
d_call: TRBD2
clone_size: -
j_call: TRBJ2-7